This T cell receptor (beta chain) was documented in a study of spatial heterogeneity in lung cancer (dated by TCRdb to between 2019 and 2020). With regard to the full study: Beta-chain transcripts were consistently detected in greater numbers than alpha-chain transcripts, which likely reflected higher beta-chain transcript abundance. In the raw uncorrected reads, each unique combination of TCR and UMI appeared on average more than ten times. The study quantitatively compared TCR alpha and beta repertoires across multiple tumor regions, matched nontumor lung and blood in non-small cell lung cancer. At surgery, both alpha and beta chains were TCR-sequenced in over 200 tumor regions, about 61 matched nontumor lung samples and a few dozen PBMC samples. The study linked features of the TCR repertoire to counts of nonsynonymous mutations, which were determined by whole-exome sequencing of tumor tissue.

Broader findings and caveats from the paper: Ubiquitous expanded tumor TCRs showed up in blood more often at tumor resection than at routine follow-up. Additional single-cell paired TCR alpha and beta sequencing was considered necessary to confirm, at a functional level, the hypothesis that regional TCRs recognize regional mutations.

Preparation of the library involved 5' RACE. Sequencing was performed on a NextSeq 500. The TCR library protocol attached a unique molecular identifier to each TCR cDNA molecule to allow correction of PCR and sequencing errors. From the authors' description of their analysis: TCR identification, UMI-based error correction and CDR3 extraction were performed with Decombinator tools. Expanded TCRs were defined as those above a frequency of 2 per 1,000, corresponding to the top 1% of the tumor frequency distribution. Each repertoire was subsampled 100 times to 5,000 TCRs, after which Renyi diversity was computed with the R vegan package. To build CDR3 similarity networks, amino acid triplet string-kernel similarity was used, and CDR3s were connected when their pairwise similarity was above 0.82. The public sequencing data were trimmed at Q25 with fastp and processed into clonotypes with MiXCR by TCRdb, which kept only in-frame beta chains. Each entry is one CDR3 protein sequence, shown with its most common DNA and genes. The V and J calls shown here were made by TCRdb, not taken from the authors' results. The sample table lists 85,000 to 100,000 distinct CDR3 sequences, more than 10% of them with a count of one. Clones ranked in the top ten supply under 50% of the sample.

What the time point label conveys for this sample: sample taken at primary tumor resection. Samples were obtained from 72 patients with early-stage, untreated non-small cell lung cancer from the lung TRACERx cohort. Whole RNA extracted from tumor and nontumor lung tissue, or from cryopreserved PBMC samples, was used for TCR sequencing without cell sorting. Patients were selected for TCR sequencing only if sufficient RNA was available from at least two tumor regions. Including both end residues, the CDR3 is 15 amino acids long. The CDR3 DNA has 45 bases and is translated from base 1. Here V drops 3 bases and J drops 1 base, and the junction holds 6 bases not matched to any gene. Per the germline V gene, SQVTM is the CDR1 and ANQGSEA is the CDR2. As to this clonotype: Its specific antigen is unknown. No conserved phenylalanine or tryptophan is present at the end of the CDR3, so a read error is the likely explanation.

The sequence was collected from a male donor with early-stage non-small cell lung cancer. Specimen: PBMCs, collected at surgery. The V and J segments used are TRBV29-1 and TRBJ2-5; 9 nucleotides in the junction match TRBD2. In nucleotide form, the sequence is TGCAGCGTTGAGTACGGCGGGGGGGCCCAAGAGACCCAGTACTTG. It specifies CSVEYGGGAQETQYL.